One sample yielded the 21 T cell receptor beta chains listed below, sequenced in a study of CD8+ T cells in alopecia areata. Extraction and reverse transcription of RNA yielded cDNA as the sequencing template. Using immunoSEQ multiplex PCR, the repertoire was profiled, and TCRdb retains in-frame clones only, with some absent. The sample gives about 270,000 clones, 60% of which show up once; about 0.9% is in the top ten. Treatment meaning: oral pan-JAK inhibitor, 5-10 mg twice daily. Sequencing used CD4+ T cells sorted from blood, obtained around week 54, from a patient treated with tofacitinib. The receptor set was obtained from a human donor with alopecia areata.

The rearrangement links TRBV29-1 to TRBJ2-5; D is perhaps TRBD1 or TRBD2 (5 bases each). CDR3 length: 14 amino acids. The V end lost 4 bases, the J end lost 2 bases, and 14 bases lay between the germline ends. The germline V gene has CDR1 SQVTM and CDR2 ANQGSEA. The CDR3 coding sequence is TGCAGCGTTGGCGAGGGGCAAAGGCAAGAGACCCAGTACTTC. As protein: CSVGEGQRQETQYF.

The chain combines TRBV2 with TRBJ2-1; D possibly corresponds to TRBD1 (6 bases). The CDR3 is made up of 11 amino acids. Germline V gives CDR1 SNHLY, CDR2 FYNNEI. The ends were cut back, 10 bases at V and 4 bases at J, with 8 bases in the middle. This chain's CDR3 is CAIGQYNEQFF. The CDR3 coding sequence is TGTGCCATAGGACAGTACAATGAGCAGTTCTTC. Full variable domain (missing parts from reference TRBV2 and TRBJ2-1): EPEVTQTPSHQVTQMGQEVILRCVPISNHLYFYWYRQILGQKVEFLVSFYNNEISEKSEIFDDQFSVERPDGSNFTLKIRSTKLEDSAMYFCAIGQYNEQFFGPGTRLTVL.

This chain uses TRBV5-6 with TRBJ2-1; 8 nucleotides line up with TRBD1. There are 11 residues in the CDR3. Germline trimming cut 0 bases from V and 16 bases from J; bases unmatched to any gene: 3. Germline lookup yields CDR1 SGHDT and CDR2 YYEEEE. The CDR3 DNA follows: TGTGCCAGCAGCTTGGCCGGACAGGGCTTCTTC. Translated, it gives CASSLAGQGFF.

V usage is TRBV30 and J usage is TRBJ2-4; a possible D gene is TRBD1 (6 bases). V was cut by 2 bases and J by 3 bases, with 11 bases left in between. The CDR3 is 14 residues long. Looked up from germline, CDR1 is GTSNPN and CDR2 is SVGIG (reference sequence). The CDR3 loop reads CAWSPGDRKNIQYF. Here the CDR3 DNA reads TGTGCCTGGAGTCCAGGGGACCGCAAAAACATTCAGTACTTC.

The chain is built from TRBV9 and TRBJ1-2; TRBD1 matches at 11 bases. The CDR3 sequence is 14 residues long. V lost 4 bases and J lost 5; bases outside the gene matches: 4. In germline, CDR1 is SGDLS, CDR2 YYNGEE. DNA for the CDR3: TGTGCCAGCAGCCCGGGACAGGGGGGATATGGCTACACCTTC. The encoded protein is CASSPGQGGYGYTF. The full variable domain, with the rest looked up from reference TRBV9 and TRBJ1-2, is DSGVTQTPKHLITATGQRVTLRCSPRSGDLSVYWYQQSLDQGLQFLIQYYNGEERAKGNILERFSAQQFPDLHSELNLSSLELGDSALYFCASSPGQGGYGYTFGSGTRLTVV.

The chain employs TRBV5-6 and TRBJ2-1; TRBD1 matches at 7 bases. CDR3 length equals 13 residues. In germline, CDR1 is SGHDT, CDR2 YYEEEE. The V segment lost 3 bases and the J segment 6 bases; nucleotides outside the gene matches: 3. The CDR3 reads CASSWGQFNEQFF. CDR3 nucleotide sequence: TGTGCCAGCAGCTGGGGACAGTTCAATGAGCAGTTCTTC.

The rearrangement joins TRBV19 to TRBJ2-7; TRBD1 matches at 11 bases. This CDR3 is 16 amino acids long. The V gene end was trimmed by 7 bases and the J gene end by 7 bases; junction bases not matched to a gene: 15. Germline V gene lookup returns CDR1 LNHDA and CDR2 SQIVND (reference sequence). This chain's CDR3 is CASKKTSIGTGGEQYF. CDR3 in DNA: TGTGCCAGTAAGAAAACCTCGATCGGGACAGGGGGTGAGCAGTACTTC.

The chain links TRBV29-1 to TRBJ1-2, with 11 bases lining up with TRBD1. Looked up from germline, CDR1 is SQVTM and CDR2 is ANQGSEA. This CDR3 has 13 amino acids. V lost 7 bases, J lost 2 bases, and 3 bases stayed unmatched. CDR3 sequence: CSAGQGVNYGYTF. The DNA of the CDR3 is TGCAGCGCGGGACAGGGGGTAAACTATGGCTACACCTTC.

This clone was counted only a few times. This chain uses TRBV21-1 with TRBJ1-4; the table names TRBD1, a call not compared with the DNA. TRBV21-1 is assigned pseudogene status. This CDR3 is 15 amino acids long. CDR3 bases: TGTGCCAGCAGCGGTAAATCAGGGTCCCAAGGAAAACTGTTTTTT. It codes for CASSGKSGSQGKLFF.

This clone was detected only a few times. V gene TRBV5-1 combines with J gene TRBJ2-3; D unclear. Germline V gives CDR1 SGHRS, CDR2 YFSETQ. V lost 5 bases and J 0 bases, leaving 4 bases between the germline ends. The CDR3 extends over 12 amino acids. The CDR3 here is CASSPSTDTQYF. The CDR3 coding sequence is TGCGCCAGCAGTCCTAGCACAGATACGCAGTATTTT.

The chain has TRBV5-1 and TRBJ2-2, with 12 positions matching TRBD2. Unmatched junction bases numbered 8, after V lost 3 bases and J lost 2 bases. The CDR3 runs to 18 residues. CDR1 and CDR2 from the germline V gene are SGHRS and YFSETQ. The CDR3: CASSSTSGGSVNTGELFF. The CDR3 coding sequence is TGCGCCAGCAGCTCGACTAGCGGGGGCTCTGTAAACACCGGGGAGCTGTTTTTT.

This clone was detected once. The chain recombines TRBV7-2 with TRBJ1-2; tentative D call: TRBD1 (5 bases). CDR1 is SGHTA, CDR2 FQGNSA, per germline. The CDR3 has 12 amino acids. Deletions cut 3 bases from V and 8 bases from J, with 10 bases between. For the CDR3, the DNA is TGTGCCAGCAGCTTGGGGCGGGGAGGCTACACCTTC. This codes for CASSLGRGGYTF.

In the case of this clone: Germline is not matched at one junction end, which may reflect a read error. The chain employs TRBV30 and TRBJ2-3, with D possibly TRBD2 on 5 matching bases. Germline-derived CDR1 and CDR2 are GTSNPN and SVGIG (reference sequence). The CDR3 sequence is 12 residues long. CDR3 sequence: CSLAPSTDTQYF. CDR3 nucleotide sequence: TGCTCCCTAGCTCCCTCCACAGATACGCAGTATTTT.

The chain joins TRBV20-1 to TRBJ2-3; possibly TRBD2 for D (5 bases). Germline V CDR1 and CDR2: DFQATT, SNEGSKA (reference sequence). This CDR3 has 11 amino acids. The chain's CDR3 is CLGDKADTQYF. The CDR3 DNA reads as TGCCTGGGAGATAAAGCAGATACGCAGTATTTT.

As to this clone: Other nucleotide sequences from this sample produce the same CDR3. The chain joins TRBV30 to TRBJ2-2; D is ambiguous. The germline gives CDR1 GTSNPN, CDR2 SVGIG (reference sequence). V was trimmed by 4 bases and J by 2 bases, leaving 8 bases between them. This CDR3 has 13 amino acids. CDR3 sequence: CAWKETNTGELFF. The CDR3 DNA sequence: TGTGCCTGGAAGGAGACCAACACCGGGGAGCTGTTTTTT.

Written as DNA, the CDR3 is TGTGCCTGGGCGGTCGGCATTGGTCAGCCCCAGCATTTT. Translation: CAWAVGIGQPQHF. The V gene is TRBV30, the J gene TRBJ1-5; no clear D. Trimming took 5 bases from V and 6 from J, leaving 14 bases between them. This CDR3 contains 13 residues. Per the germline V gene, CDR1 is GTSNPN and CDR2 is SVGIG (reference sequence). Combining the CDR3 with reference TRBV30 and TRBJ1-5 gives the whole variable domain SQTIHQWPATLVQPVGSPLSLECTVEGTSNPNLYWYRQAAGRGLQLLFYSVGIGQISSEVPQNLSASRPQDRQFILSSKKLLLSDSGFYLCAWAVGIGQPQHFGDGTRLSIL.

J is TRBJ2-3 and V is TRBV5-1; maybe TRBD1 (6 bases). The V gene's germline CDR1 is SGHRS and CDR2 YFSETQ. Trimming pared 2 bases from V and 4 bases from J, leaving 11 bases between. This CDR3 is 14 amino acids long. The DNA of the CDR3 is TGCGCCAGCAGCTTCAGGACAGTCTCAGATACGCAGTATTTT. Protein sequence: CASSFRTVSDTQYF.

This rearrangement joins TRBV4-3 to TRBJ1-5; D is possibly TRBD1 (5 bases). The CDR3 extends over 14 amino acids. CDR1 and CDR2 (germline): LGHNA, YSLEER. Deletions cut 4 bases from V and 16 bases from J, with 23 bases between. CDR3 sequence (DNA): TGCGCCAGCAGCCCGAGATCGACAAGGGGAAGTCGCCATTTT. Its translation is CASSPRSTRGSRHF.

This chain connects TRBV5-6 to TRBJ1-6; TRBD1 matches at 7 bases. The ends lost 3 bases at V and 10 bases at J; junction bases unmatched: 10. Germline V CDR1 and CDR2: SGHDT, YYEEEE. The CDR3 spans 15 residues. The CDR3 nucleotides are TGTGCCAGCAGCTGGGTCCAGGGGGGCGACTCACCCCTCCACTTT. Protein sequence: CASSWVQGGDSPLHF.

This chain joins TRBV7-9 and TRBJ1-2, with D possibly being TRBD1 (5 bases). V was trimmed by 5 bases and J by 4 bases, leaving 14 bases between them. Germline CDR1 is SEHNR and CDR2 is FQNEAQ (reference sequence). The CDR3 extends over 14 amino acids. For the CDR3, the DNA is TGTGCCAGCAGCCAGCCGGGGGGAGCCTATGGCTACACCTTC. Its protein is CASSQPGGAYGYTF.

V gene TRBV7-2 combines with J gene TRBJ2-3; the D gene is possibly TRBD2 (6 bases). V was pared by 5 bases and J by 10 bases, with 19 bases between. The CDR3 is 14 amino acids. Looked up from germline, CDR1 is SGHTA and CDR2 is FQGNSA. CDR3 protein: CASSPGTGDVAQYF. The CDR3 bases are TGTGCCAGCAGCCCCGGGACGGGAGATGTCGCGCAGTATTTT.